This TCR beta chain is from a study of blood T cell repertoires in COVID-19. Whole-study context: Donors in the United States, Italy and Spain gave samples during acute or convalescent COVID-19. The cDNA or gDNA used as material had been derived from T cells, B-cell-depleted T cells, or PBMCs.

Between the trimmed V and J ends, which lost 1 base and 4 bases, there was a span of 14 bases. Germline loops: CDR1 SGDLS, CDR2 YYNGEE. CDR3 size: 16 residues. In the authors' methods: Scientists estimated how many nucleated cells there were by amplifying reference gene primers. TCRdb's table, derived via immunoSEQ multiplex PCR, lists solely in-frame clones and lacks some. That table is the source of V, J and clone size, and D and trimming were worked out from the DNA. The sample yields some 200,000 clones, about 79% seen once. The receptor's source is a woman between 70 and 85 years old with acute or convalescent COVID-19. Sequences were obtained from peripheral blood. The V call is TRBV9, the J call TRBJ2-2; possible D gene TRBD2, 6 bases. Here the CDR3 DNA reads TGTGCCAGCAGCGTAACCCCTAGCGATCTCACCGGGGAGCTGTTTTTT. It codes for CASSVTPSDLTGELFF.